This T cell receptor beta chain was sequenced for a study of T cell responses to AZD1222 COVID-19 vaccine. General study results and limits: Variant regions that are unmutated are reportedly the target of nearly half of spike-specific TCRs. Only a handful of AZD1222 recipients were seropositive at baseline. Increases in Spike-specific TCR breadth and depth were seen after two AZD1222 doses. Donors were chiefly white British, with a greater number of females, and clonal diversity was perhaps underestimated.

Details on this clone: Its antigen remains unknown.

The CDR3 contains 16 residues. The V gene's germline CDR1 is SGHNT and CDR2 YYREEE (reference sequence). Trimming removed 0 bases from V and 0 bases from J, with 10 bases in between. Using immunoSEQ multiplex PCR, the repertoire was profiled, and TCRdb retains in-frame clones only, with some absent. The sample consists of some 120,000 clones, roughly 86% of them appearing once. The clonotype comes from an adult who received the AZD1222 COVID-19 vaccine. Material: peripheral blood, obtained 28 days after the second AZD1222 dose. The rearrangement uses TRBV5-4 and TRBJ2-1; D possibly corresponds to TRBD2 (7 bases). CDR3: CASSLGGGRSYNEQFF. DNA for the CDR3: TGTGCCAGCAGCTTGGGCGGGGGCCGCTCCTACAATGAGCAGTTCTTC.